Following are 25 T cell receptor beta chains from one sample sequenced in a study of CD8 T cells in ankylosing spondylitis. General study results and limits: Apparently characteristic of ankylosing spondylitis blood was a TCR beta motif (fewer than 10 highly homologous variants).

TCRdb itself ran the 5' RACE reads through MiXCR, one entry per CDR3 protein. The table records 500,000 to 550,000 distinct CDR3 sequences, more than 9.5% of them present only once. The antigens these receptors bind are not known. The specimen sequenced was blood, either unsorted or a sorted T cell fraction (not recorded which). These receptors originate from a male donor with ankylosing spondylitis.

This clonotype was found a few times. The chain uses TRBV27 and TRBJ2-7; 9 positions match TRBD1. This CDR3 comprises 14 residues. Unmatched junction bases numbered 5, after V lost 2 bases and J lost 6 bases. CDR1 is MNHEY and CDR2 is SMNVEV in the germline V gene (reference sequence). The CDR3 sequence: CASSLGGQGVEQYF. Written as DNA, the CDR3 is TGTGCCAGCAGTTTAGGGGGACAGGGCGTCGAGCAGTACTTC.

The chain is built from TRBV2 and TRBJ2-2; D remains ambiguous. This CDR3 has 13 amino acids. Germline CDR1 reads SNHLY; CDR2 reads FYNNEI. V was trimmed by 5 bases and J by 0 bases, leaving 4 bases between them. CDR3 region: CASSWANTGELFF. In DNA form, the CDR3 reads TGTGCCAGCAGTTGGGCGAACACCGGGGAGCTGTTTTTT.

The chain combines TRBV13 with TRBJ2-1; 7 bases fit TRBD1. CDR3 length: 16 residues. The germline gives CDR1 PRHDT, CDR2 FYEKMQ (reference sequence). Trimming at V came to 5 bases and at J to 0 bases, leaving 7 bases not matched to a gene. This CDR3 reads CASSLGTDRSYNEQFF. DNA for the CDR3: TGTGCCAGCAGCCTTGGGACAGACCGCTCCTACAATGAGCAGTTCTTC. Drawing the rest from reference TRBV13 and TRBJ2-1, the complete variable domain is AAGVIQSPRHLIKEKRETATLKCYPIPRHDTVYWYQQGPGQDPQFLISFYEKMQSDKGSIPDRFSAQQFSDYHSELNMSSLELGDSALYFCASSLGTDRSYNEQFFGPGTRLTVL.

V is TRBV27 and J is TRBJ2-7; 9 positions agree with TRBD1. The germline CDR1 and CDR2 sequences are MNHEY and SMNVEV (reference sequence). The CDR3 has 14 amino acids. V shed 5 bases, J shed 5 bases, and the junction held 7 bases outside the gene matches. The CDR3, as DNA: TGTGCCAGCAGTAGACAGGGGGTGATCGACGAGCAGTACTTC. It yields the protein CASSRQGVIDEQYF.

The CDR3 DNA follows: TGCAGTGCTCACGACAGCGGAGAGACCCAGTACTTC. Translation: CSAHDSGETQYF. The chain recombines TRBV20-1 with TRBJ2-5; D is perhaps TRBD1 or TRBD2 (5 bases each). The CDR3 contains 12 residues. Trimming removed 5 bases from V and 4 bases from J, with 11 bases in between. Germline CDR1 DFQATT, CDR2 SNEGSKA (reference sequence).

The CDR3 bases are TGCGCCAGCACCCGTTTAGGAGAGACCCAGTACTTC. It yields the protein CASTRLGETQYF. The J gene is TRBJ2-5, the V gene TRBV5-1; D ambiguous. The length of the CDR3 is 12 residues. Germline V gene data show CDR1 as SGHRS and CDR2 as YFSETQ. V was cut by 6 bases and J by 4 bases, with 10 bases left in between.

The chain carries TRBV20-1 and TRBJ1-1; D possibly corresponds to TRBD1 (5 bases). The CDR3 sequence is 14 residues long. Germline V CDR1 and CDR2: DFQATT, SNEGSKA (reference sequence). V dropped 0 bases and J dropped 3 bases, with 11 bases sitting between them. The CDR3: CSARDRGGYTEAFF. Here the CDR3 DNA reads TGCAGTGCTAGAGATCGGGGGGGATACACTGAAGCTTTCTTT.

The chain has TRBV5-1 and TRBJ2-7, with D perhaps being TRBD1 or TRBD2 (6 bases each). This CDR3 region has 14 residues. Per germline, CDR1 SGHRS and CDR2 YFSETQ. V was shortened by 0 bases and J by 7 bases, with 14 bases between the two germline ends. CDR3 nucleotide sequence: TGCGCCAGCAGCTTGGGTTCGGGGGCCCAAGAGCAGTACTTC. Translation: CASSLGSGAQEQYF.

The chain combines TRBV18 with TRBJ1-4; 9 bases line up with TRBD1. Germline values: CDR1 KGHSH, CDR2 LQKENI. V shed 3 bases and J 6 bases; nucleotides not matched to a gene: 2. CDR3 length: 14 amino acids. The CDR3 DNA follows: TGTGCCAGCTCACCTACAGGGGGCGATGAAAAACTGTTTTTT. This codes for CASSPTGGDEKLFF.

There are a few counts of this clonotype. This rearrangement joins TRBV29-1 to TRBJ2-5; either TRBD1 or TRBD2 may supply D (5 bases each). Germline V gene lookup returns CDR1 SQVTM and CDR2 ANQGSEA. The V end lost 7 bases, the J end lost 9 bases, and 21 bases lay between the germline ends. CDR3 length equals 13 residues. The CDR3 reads CSAEGDPPMAQYF. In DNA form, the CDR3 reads TGCAGCGCCGAAGGGGACCCCCCCATGGCCCAGTACTTC.

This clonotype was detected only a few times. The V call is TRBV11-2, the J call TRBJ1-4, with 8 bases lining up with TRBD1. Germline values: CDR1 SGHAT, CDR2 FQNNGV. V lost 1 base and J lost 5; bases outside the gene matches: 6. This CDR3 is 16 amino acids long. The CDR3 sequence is CASSLGVWTGNEKLFF. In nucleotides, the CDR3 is TGTGCCAGCAGCTTAGGTGTATGGACAGGGAATGAAAAACTGTTTTTT.

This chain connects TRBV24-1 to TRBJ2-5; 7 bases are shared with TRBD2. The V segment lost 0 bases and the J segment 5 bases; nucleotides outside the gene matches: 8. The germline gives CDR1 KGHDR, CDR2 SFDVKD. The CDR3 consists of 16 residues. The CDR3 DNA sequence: TGTGCCACCAGTGATTTGCTGGGCGGGGGTACGGAGACCCAGTACTTC. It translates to CATSDLLGGGTETQYF.

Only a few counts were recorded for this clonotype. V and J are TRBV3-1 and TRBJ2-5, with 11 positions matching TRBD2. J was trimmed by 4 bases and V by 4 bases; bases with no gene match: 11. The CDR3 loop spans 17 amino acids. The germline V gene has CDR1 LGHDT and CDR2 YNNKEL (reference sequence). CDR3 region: CASSPGLAGGGRETQYF. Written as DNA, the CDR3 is TGTGCCAGCAGCCCCGGGCTAGCGGGAGGAGGGAGAGAGACCCAGTACTTC.

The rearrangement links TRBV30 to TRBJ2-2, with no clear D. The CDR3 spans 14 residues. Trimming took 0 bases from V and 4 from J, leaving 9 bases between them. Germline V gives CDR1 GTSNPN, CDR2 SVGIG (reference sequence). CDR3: CAWSVDRFTGELFF. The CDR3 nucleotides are TGTGCCTGGAGTGTGGACCGATTCACCGGGGAGCTGTTTTTT. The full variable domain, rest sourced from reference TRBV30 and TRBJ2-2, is SQTIHQWPATLVQPVGSPLSLECTVEGTSNPNLYWYRQAAGRGLQLLFYSVGIGQISSEVPQNLSASRPQDRQFILSSKKLLLSDSGFYLCAWSVDRFTGELFFGEGSRLTVL.

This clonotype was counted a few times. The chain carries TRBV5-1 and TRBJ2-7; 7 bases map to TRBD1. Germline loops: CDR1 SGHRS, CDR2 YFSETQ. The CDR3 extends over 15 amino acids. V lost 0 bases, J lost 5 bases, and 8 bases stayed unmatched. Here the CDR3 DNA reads TGCGCCAGCAGCTTGGGGCTGGGACAGAACAACGAGCAGTACGTC. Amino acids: CASSLGLGQNNEQYV.

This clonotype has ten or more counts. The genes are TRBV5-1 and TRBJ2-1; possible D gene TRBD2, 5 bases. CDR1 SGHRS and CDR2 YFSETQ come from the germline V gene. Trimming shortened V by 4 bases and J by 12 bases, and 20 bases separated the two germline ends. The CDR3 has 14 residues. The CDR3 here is CASSLPLGTSGQFF. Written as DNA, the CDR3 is TGCGCCAGCAGCCTCCCTCTGGGCACTAGTGGGCAGTTCTTC.

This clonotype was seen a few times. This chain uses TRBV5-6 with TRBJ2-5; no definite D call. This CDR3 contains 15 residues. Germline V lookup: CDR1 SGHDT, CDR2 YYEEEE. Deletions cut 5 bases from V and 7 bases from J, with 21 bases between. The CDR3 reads CASRPTGPATGTQYF. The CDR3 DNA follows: TGTGCCAGCAGGCCCACCGGGCCCGCTACTGGGACCCAGTACTTC.

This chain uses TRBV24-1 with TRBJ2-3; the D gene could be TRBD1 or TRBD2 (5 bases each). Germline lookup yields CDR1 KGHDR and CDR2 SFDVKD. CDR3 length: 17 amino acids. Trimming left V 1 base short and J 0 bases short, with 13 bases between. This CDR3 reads CATSDFEGPVSTDTQYF. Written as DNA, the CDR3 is TGTGCCACCAGTGATTTTGAGGGGCCCGTCAGCACAGATACGCAGTATTTT.

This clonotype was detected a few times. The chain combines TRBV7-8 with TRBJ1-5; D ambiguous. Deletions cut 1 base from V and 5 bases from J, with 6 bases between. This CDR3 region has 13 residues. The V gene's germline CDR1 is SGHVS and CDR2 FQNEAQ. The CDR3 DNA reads TGTGCCAGCAGCTTAGAAGCCCATCAGCCCCAGCATTTT. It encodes CASSLEAHQPQHF.

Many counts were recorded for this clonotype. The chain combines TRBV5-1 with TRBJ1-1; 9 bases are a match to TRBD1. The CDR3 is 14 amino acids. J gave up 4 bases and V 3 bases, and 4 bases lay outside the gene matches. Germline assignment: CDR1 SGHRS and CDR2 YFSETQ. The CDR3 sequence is CASSWGQGSTEAFF. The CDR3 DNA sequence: TGCGCCAGCAGCTGGGGACAGGGCTCCACTGAAGCTTTCTTT.

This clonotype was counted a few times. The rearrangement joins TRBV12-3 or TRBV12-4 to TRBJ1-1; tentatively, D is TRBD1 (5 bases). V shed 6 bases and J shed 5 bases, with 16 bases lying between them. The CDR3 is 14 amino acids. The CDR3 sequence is CASRDNRGRTEAFF. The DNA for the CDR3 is TGTGCCAGCAGGGACAACCGGGGAAGGACTGAAGCTTTCTTT.

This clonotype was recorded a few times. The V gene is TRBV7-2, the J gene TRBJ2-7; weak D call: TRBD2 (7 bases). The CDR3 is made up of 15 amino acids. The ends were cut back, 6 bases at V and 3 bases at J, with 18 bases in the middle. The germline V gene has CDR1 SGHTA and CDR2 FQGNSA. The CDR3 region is CASRSAGAGGYEQYF. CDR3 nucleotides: TGTGCCAGCAGATCCGCGGGGGCCGGCGGCTACGAGCAGTACTTC.

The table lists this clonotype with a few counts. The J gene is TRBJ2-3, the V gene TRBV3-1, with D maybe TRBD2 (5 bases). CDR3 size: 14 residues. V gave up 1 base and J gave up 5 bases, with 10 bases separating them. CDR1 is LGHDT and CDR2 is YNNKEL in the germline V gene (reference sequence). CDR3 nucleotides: TGTGCCAGCAGCCAAGGTTACCGGGGAGATACGCAGTATTTT. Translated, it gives CASSQGYRGDTQYF.

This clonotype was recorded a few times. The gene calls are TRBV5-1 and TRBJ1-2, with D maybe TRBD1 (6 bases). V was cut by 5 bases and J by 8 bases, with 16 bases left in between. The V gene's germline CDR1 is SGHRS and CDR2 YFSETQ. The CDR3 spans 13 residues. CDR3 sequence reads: CASRDRSEEGYTF. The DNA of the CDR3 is TGCGCCAGCAGAGACAGGTCCGAAGAGGGCTACACCTTC.

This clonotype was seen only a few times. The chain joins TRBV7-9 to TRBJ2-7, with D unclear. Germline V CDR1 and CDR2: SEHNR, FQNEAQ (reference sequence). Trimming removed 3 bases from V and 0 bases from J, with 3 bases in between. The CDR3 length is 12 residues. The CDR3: CASSFLSYEQYF. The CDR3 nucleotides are TGTGCCAGCAGCTTCCTCTCCTACGAGCAGTACTTC.